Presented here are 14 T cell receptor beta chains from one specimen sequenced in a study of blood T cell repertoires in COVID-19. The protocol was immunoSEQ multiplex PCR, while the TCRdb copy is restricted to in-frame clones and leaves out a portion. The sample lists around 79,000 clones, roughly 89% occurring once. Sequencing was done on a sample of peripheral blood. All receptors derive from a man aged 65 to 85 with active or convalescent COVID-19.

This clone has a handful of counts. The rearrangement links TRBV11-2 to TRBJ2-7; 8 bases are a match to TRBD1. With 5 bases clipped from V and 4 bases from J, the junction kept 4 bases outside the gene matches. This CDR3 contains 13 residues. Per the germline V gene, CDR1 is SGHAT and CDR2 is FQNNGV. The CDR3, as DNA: TGTGCCAGCAGCCGTGACAGGGGATACGAGCAGTACTTC. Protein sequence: CASSRDRGYEQYF.

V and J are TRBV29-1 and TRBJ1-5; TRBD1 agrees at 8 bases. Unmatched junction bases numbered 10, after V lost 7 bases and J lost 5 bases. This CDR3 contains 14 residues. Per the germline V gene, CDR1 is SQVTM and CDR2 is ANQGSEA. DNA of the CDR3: TGCAGCGGGGGAGGCGACAGGGGCGATCAGCCCCAGCATTTT. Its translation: CSGGGDRGDQPQHF.

CDR3 sequence (DNA): TGTGCCTGGAGTGTAGGGGGGGGCACAGATACGCAGTATTTT. It translates to CAWSVGGGTDTQYF. J is TRBJ2-3 and V is TRBV30; D possibly corresponds to TRBD2 (7 bases). CDR1 and CDR2 (germline): GTSNPN, SVGIG (reference sequence). V was pared by 0 bases and J by 1 base, with 8 bases between. CDR3 length: 14 amino acids.

This chain's CDR3 is CASSTNPSTMNTEAFF. CDR3 DNA: TGTGCCAGTAGTACCAACCCATCTACGATGAACACTGAAGCTTTCTTT. This chain uses TRBV19 with TRBJ1-1; D is ambiguous. CDR3 size: 16 residues. The germline V gene has CDR1 LNHDA and CDR2 SQIVND (reference sequence). The V and J ends lost 4 bases and 0 bases respectively, with 15 bases between them.

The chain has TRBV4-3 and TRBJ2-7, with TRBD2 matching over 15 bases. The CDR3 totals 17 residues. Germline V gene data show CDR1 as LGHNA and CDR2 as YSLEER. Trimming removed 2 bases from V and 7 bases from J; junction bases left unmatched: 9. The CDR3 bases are TGCGCCAGCAGCCAAAACGGACTAGCGGGAGGGATGGGGGAGCAGTACTTC. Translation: CASSQNGLAGGMGEQYF.

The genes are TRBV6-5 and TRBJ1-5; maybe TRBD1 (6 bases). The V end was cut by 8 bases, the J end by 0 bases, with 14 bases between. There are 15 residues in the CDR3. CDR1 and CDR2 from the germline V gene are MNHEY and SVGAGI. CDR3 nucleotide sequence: TGTGCCAGCGGCCGACAGGCGTATAGCAATCAGCCCCAGCATTTT. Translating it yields CASGRQAYSNQPQHF.

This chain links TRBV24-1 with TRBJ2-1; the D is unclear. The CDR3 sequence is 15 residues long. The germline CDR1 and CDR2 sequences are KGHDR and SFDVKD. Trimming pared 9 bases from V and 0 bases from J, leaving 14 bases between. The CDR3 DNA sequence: TGTGCCACCGGAGAAGGCCTAAGCTCCTACAATGAGCAGTTCTTC. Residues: CATGEGLSSYNEQFF.

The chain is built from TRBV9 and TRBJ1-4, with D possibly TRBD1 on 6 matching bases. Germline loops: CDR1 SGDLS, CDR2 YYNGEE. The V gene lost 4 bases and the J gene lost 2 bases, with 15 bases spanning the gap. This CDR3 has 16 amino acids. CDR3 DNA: TGTGCCAGCAGCCCCCAAGGGGGTATGACTAATGAAAAACTGTTTTTT. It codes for CASSPQGGMTNEKLFF.

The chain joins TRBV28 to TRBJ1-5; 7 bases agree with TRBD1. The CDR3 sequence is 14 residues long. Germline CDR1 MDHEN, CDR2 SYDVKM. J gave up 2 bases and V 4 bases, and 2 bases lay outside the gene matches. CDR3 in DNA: TGTGCCAGCAGTTCCGACAGGGGCAATCAGCCCCAGCATTTT. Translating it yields CASSSDRGNQPQHF.

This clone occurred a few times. The CDR3 region has the DNA TGTGCCAGCAGTCCCTGGGGGGGGCAGCCCCAGCATTTT. As protein: CASSPWGGQPQHF. The chain employs TRBV6-2 or TRBV6-3 and TRBJ1-5, with TRBD1 as a possible D gene (5 bases). CDR3 length: 13 residues. The germline gives CDR1 MNHEY, CDR2 SVGEGT. Deletions cut 5 bases from V and 7 bases from J, with 12 bases between.

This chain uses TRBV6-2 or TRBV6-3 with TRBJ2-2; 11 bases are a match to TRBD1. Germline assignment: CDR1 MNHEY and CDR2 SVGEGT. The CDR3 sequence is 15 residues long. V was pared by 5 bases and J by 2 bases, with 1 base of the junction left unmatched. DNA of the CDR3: TGTGCCAGCAGTCGGACAGGGGGCAACACCGGGGAGCTGTTTTTT. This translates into CASSRTGGNTGELFF.

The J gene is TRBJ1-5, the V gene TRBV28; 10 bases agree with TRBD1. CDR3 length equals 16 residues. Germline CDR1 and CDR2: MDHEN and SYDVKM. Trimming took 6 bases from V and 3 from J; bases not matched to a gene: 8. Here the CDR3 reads CASSLLGTGDNQPQHF. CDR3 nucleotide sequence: TGTGCCAGCAGCCTTCTGGGGACAGGGGACAATCAGCCCCAGCATTTT.

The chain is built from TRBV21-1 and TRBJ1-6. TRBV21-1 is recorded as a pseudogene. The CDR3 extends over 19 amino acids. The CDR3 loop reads CASSKAGPSGSSYNSPLHF. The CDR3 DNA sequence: TGTGCCAGCAGCAAAGCAGGCCCGAGCGGGAGCTCCTATAATTCACCCCTCCACTTT.

The CDR3 reads CASRFTESSGNTIYF. The CDR3 DNA reads TGTGCCAGTAGATTTACGGAGTCCTCTGGAAACACCATATATTTT. This rearrangement joins TRBV19 to TRBJ1-3; D ambiguous. The length of the CDR3 is 15 residues. Germline values: CDR1 LNHDA, CDR2 SQIVND (reference sequence). Trimming pared 6 bases from V and 0 bases from J, leaving 12 bases between.